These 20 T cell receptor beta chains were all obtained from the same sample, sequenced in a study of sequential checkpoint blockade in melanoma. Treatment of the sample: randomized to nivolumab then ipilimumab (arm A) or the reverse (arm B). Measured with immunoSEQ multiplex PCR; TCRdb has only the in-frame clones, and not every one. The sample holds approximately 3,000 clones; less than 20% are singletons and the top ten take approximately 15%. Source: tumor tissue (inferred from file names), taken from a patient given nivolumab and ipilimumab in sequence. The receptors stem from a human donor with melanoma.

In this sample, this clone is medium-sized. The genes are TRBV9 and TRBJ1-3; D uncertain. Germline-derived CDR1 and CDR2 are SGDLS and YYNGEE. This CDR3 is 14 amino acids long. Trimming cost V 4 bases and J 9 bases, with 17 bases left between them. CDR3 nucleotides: TGTGCCAGCAGCCATCCCGAAGGGCCGGGCACCATATATTTT. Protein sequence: CASSHPEGPGTIYF. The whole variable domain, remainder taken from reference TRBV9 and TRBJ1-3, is DSGVTQTPKHLITATGQRVTLRCSPRSGDLSVYWYQQSLDQGLQFLIQYYNGEERAKGNILERFSAQQFPDLHSELNLSSLELGDSALYFCASSHPEGPGTIYFGEGSWLTVV.

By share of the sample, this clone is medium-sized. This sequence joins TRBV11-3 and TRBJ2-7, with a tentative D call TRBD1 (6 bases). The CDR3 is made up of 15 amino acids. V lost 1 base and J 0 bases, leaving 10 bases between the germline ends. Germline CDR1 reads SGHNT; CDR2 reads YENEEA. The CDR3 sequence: CASSLGGGYSYEQYF. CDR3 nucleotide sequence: TGTGCCAGCAGCTTAGGAGGGGGATACTCCTACGAGCAGTACTTC.

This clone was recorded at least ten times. This CDR3 reads CASSFMGAPQETQYF. As DNA, the CDR3 is TGTGCCAGCAGCTTTATGGGGGCCCCCCAAGAGACCCAGTACTTC. The V call is TRBV11-3, the J call TRBJ2-5, with D perhaps TRBD1 (6 bases). The germline V gene has CDR1 SGHNT and CDR2 YENEEA. V lost 3 bases to trimming and J lost 1 base, with 12 bases between them. This CDR3 is 15 amino acids long.

The CDR3 DNA is TGTGCCAGCAGCCAAGATCGACCCGGACAGGGGGCCGGAGAGACCCAGTACTTC. Its translation: CASSQDRPGQGAGETQYF. This rearrangement joins TRBV14 to TRBJ2-5; TRBD1 matches 11 bases. CDR3 length: 18 residues. The V gene's germline CDR1 is SGHDN and CDR2 FVKESK. After removal of 0 bases from V and 4 bases from J, the junction contained 10 bases not matched to a gene.

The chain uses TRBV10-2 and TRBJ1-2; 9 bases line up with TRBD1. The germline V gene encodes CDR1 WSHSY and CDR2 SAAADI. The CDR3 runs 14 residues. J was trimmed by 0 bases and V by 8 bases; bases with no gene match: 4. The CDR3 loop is CASGGTGTNYGYTF. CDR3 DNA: TGCGCCAGCGGAGGGACAGGGACTAACTATGGCTACACCTTC.

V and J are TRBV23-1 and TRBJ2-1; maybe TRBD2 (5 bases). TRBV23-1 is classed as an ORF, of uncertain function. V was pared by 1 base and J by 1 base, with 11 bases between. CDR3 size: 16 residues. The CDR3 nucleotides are TGCGCCAGCAGTCAATTTCAAGGGAGATCCTACAATGAGCAGTTCTTC. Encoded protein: CASSQFQGRSYNEQFF.

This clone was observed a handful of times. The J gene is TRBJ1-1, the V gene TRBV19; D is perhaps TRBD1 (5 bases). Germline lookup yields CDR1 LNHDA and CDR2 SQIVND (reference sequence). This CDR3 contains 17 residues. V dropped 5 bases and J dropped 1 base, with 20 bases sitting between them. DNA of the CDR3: TGTGCCAGTAGTCATCCCCAGGGTCAGGTGCGGAACACTGAAGCTTTCTTT. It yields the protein CASSHPQGQVRNTEAFF.

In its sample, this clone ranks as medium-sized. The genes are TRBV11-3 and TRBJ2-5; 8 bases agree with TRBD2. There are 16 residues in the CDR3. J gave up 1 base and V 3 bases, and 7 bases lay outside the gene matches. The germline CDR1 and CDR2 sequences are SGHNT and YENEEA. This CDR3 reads CASSLTGGARQETQYF. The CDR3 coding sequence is TGTGCCAGCAGCTTGACCGGGGGGGCGCGCCAAGAGACCCAGTACTTC.

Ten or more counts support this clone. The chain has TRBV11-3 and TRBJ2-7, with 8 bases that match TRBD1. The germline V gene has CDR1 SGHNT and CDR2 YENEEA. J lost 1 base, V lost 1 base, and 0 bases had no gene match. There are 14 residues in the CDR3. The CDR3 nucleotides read TGTGCCAGCAGCTTAGGGACAGGGTCCTACGAGCAGTACTTC. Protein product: CASSLGTGSYEQYF. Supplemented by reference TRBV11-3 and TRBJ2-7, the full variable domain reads EAGVVQSPRYKIIEKKQPVAFWCNPISGHNTLYWYLQNLGQGPELLIRYENEEAVDDSQLPKDRFSAERLKGVDSTLKIQPAELGDSAVYLCASSLGTGSYEQYFGPGTRLTVT.

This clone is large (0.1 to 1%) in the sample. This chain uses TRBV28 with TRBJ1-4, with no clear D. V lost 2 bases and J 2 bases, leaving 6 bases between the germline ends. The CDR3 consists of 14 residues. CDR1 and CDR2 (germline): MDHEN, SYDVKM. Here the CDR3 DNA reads TGTGCCAGCAGTTTAGACGGGACTAATGAAAAACTGTTTTTT. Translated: CASSLDGTNEKLFF. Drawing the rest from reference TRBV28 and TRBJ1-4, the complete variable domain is DVKVTQSSRYLVKRTGEKVFLECVQDMDHENMFWYRQDPGLGLRLIYFSYDVKMKEKGDIPEGYSVSREKKERFSLILESASTNQTSMYLCASSLDGTNEKLFFGSGTQLSVL.

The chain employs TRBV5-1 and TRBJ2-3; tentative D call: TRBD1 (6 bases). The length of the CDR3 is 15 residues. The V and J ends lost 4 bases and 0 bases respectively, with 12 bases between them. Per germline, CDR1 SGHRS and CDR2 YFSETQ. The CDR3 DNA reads TGCGCCAGCAGCATACAGGGTATTAGCACAGATACGCAGTATTTT. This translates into CASSIQGISTDTQYF.

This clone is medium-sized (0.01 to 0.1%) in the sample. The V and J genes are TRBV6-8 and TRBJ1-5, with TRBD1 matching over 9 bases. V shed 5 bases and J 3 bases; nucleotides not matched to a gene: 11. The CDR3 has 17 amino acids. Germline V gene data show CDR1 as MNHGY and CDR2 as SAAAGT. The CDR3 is CASSAWDREVHNQPQHF. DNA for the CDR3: TGTGCCAGCAGTGCCTGGGACAGGGAAGTTCACAATCAGCCCCAGCATTTT.

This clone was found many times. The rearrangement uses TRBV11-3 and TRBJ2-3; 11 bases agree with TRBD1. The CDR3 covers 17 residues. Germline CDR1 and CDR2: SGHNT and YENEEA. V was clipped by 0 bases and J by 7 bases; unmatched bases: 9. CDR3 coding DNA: TGTGCCAGCAGCTTAGATCATAGGACAGGGGGCGTGAATACGCAGTATTTT. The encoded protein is CASSLDHRTGGVNTQYF.

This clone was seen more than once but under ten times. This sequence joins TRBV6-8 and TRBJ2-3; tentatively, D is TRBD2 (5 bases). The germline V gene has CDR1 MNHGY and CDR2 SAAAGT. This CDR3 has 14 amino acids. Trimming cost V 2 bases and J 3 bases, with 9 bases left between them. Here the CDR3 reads CASSYGTGTDTQYF. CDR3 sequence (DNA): TGTGCCAGCAGTTACGGCACGGGAACAGATACGCAGTATTTT.

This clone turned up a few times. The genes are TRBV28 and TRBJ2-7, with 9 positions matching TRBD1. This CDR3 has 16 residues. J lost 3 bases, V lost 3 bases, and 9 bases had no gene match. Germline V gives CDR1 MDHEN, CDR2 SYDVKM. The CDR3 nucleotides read TGTGCCAGCAGTTTGAGACCCGGGACAGGGTACTACGAGCAGTACTTC. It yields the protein CASSLRPGTGYYEQYF.

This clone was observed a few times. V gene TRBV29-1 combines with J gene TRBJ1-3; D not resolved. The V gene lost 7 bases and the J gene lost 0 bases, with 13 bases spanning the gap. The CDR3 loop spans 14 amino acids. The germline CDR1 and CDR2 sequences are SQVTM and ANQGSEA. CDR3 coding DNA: TGCAGCGCTACAAGTGGCGTCTCTGGAAACACCATATATTTT. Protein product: CSATSGVSGNTIYF. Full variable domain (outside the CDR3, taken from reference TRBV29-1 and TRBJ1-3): SAVISQKPSRDICQRGTSLTIQCQVDSQVTMMFWYRQQPGQSLTLIATANQGSEATYESGFVIDKFPISRPNLTFSTLTVSNMSPEDSSIYLCSATSGVSGNTIYFGEGSWLTVV.

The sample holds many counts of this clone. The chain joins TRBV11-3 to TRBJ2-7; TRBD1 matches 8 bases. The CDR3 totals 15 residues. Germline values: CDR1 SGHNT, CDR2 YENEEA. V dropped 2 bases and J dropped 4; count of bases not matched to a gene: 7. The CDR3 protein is CASSLSGQADYEQYF. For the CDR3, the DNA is TGTGCCAGCAGCTTATCGGGACAGGCAGATTACGAGCAGTACTTC.

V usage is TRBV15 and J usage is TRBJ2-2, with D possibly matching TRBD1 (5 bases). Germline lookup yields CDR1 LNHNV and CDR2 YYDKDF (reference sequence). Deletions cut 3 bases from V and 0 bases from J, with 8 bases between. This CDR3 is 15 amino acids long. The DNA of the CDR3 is TGTGCCACCAGCAGGTGGGGCTCGAACACCGGGGAGCTGTTTTTT. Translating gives CATSRWGSNTGELFF.

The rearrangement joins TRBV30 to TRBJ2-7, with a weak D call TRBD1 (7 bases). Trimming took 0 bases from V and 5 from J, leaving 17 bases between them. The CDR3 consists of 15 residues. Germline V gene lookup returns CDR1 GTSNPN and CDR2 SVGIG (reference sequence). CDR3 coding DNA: TGTGCCTGGAGTGTCGGGGCAGGGGGGTCCGACGAGCAGTACTTC. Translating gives CAWSVGAGGSDEQYF.

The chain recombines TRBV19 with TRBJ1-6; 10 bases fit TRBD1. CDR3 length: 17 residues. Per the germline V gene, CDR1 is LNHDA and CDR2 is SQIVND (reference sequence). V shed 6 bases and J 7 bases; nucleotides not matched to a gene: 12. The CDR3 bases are TGTGCCAGTAGATCTCAGTTTTGGACAGGGGGAAATTCACCCCTCCACTTT. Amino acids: CASRSQFWTGGNSPLHF.